This T cell receptor (beta chain) was recorded in a study of shared clonotypes between healthy human individuals. For the study at large: Each donor contributed plates that comprised three CD4 naive, three CD4 memory, two CD8 naive and one CD8 memory. Findings and caveats of the study: Blood was the sole source, and tissue repertoires probably differ.

CD4+ cells yielded CD45RA+ naive and CD45RA-negative memory subsets. Germline V gene sequence: CDR1 MDHEN, CDR2 SYDVKM. Trimming at V came to 5 bases and at J to 11 bases, leaving 8 bases not matched to a gene. The CDR3 length is 12 residues. Note on this clone: Antigen specificity is unknown.

Per the original data handling: Filtering differed since immunoSEQ provided only junctions, with no quality scores. TCRdb keeps only in-frame clones here, not all; method: immunoSEQ multiplex PCR. D and trimming come from the DNA, and the V and J calls and clone size come from that table. This sample carries over a million clones, roughly 98.5% of them seen once, and the ten largest clones take 0.36%. The source material was naive CD4+ T cells sorted from blood. The subset: CD45RA+ positively selected. This TCR was sampled from a young man in good health. The J gene is TRBJ1-1, the V gene TRBV28; 7 nucleotides align to TRBD1. CDR3 in DNA: TGTGCCAGCAGTCTACCACAGGGGACGGCTTTCTTT. Amino acids: CASSLPQGTAFF.